Following are 29 T cell receptor beta chains from one sample sequenced in a study of cytomegalovirus exposure and HLA in healthy donors (dated by TCRdb to about 2017). The library was built by means of the immunoSEQ multiplex PCR assay. The multiplex PCR relied on a mix of 60 forward primers for TCR Vbeta segments and 13 reverse primers for TCR Jbeta segments. TCRdb mirrors the immuneACCESS table, restricted to in-frame sequences. Some clones are absent from its copies; in checked studies, under half trace to an unresolved V gene, and the reason for the others is unknown. This sample has approximately 120,000 clones in its table, and over 60% of those were observed once. About 2.5% of the sample is held by the ten biggest clonotypes. Sequencing was carried out using PBMCs. The receptors originated from a female donor in good health and CMV-seronegative.

The V gene is TRBV2, the J gene TRBJ2-1, with 8 nucleotides matching TRBD2. The CDR3 has 15 residues. V shed 7 bases and J 6 bases; nucleotides not matched to a gene: 11. CDR1 is SNHLY and CDR2 is FYNNEI in the germline V gene. The CDR3 spells CASTPDPGGGNEQFF. CDR3 DNA: TGTGCCAGCACCCCAGATCCGGGGGGGGGCAATGAGCAGTTCTTC.

The DNA of the CDR3 is TGTGCCAGCTCACCCCCAACAGGGTCTGATGAGCAGTTCTTC. The encoded protein is CASSPPTGSDEQFF. The chain carries TRBV18 and TRBJ2-1; a possible D gene is TRBD1 (6 bases). The germline V gene encodes CDR1 KGHSH and CDR2 LQKENI. Trimming cost V 3 bases and J 8 bases, with 14 bases left between them. CDR3 length: 14 residues.

The V gene is TRBV7-9, the J gene TRBJ2-1; unclear D gene. V lost 2 bases to trimming and J lost 6 bases, with 8 bases between them. Germline CDR1 SEHNR, CDR2 FQNEAQ (reference sequence). CDR3 length equals 13 residues. Here the CDR3 reads CASSLLRSNEQFF. The CDR3 DNA is TGTGCCAGCAGCTTACTAAGAAGCAATGAGCAGTTCTTC.

V and J are TRBV18 and TRBJ1-2; 9 bases agree with TRBD1. The CDR3 contains 14 residues. Germline V gene sequence: CDR1 KGHSH, CDR2 LQKENI. Trimming at V came to 4 bases and at J to 1 base, leaving 1 base not matched to a gene. This CDR3 is CASSQGQGNYGYTF. CDR3 coding DNA: TGTGCCAGCTCACAGGGACAGGGTAACTATGGCTACACCTTC.

This clone was recorded once. V and J are TRBV7-8 and TRBJ1-1, with D unresolved. Trimming left V 1 base short and J 2 bases short, with 5 bases between. This CDR3 is built from 13 residues. Germline V gives CDR1 SGHVS, CDR2 FQNEAQ. The chain's CDR3 is CASSLDSNTEAFF. The CDR3 coding sequence is TGTGCCAGCAGCTTAGACAGCAACACTGAAGCTTTCTTT.

As concerns this clone: One end of the junction varies from germline; a read error may be responsible. The gene calls are TRBV5-6 and TRBJ2-1, with 8 bases lining up with TRBD2. The CDR3 is 13 amino acids. CDR1 is SGHDT and CDR2 is YYEEEE in the germline V gene. CDR3 DNA sequence: TGTGCCAGCAGCTTGGCACCCAGCGGGGGTGTCATCTTC. Protein: CASSLAPSGGVIF.

This sequence joins TRBV11-2 and TRBJ2-7, with D uncertain. Deletions cut 0 bases from V and 1 base from J, with 7 bases between. The germline gives CDR1 SGHAT, CDR2 FQNNGV. The CDR3 is made up of 14 amino acids. CDR3 sequence (DNA): TGTGCCAGCAGCTTAGAAGCCCGTTCCTACGAGCAGTACTTC. Amino acid sequence: CASSLEARSYEQYF.

The V call is TRBV6-1, the J call TRBJ2-7; 8 positions match TRBD1. The V and J ends lost 1 base and 4 bases, in that order; junction bases with no gene match: 3. Germline CDR1 and CDR2: MNHNS and SASEGT. The CDR3 consists of 14 residues. CDR3 loop: CASSEGTGIYEQYF. In nucleotides, the CDR3 is TGTGCCAGCAGTGAAGGGACAGGGATTTACGAGCAGTACTTC.

The sample holds a few counts of this clone. This rearrangement joins TRBV27 to TRBJ1-1; 8 bases match TRBD1. This CDR3 has 14 amino acids. Trimming cost V 2 bases and J 4 bases; bases outside gene matches: 3. CDR1 MNHEY and CDR2 SMNVEV come from the germline V gene (reference sequence). CDR3 nucleotides: TGTGCCAGCAGTTTAACCACAGGGGGCACTGAAGCTTTCTTT. It is translated as CASSLTTGGTEAFF.

The rearrangement uses TRBV7-2 and TRBJ2-6; TRBD2 is a possible D gene (6 bases). Germline values: CDR1 SGHTA, CDR2 FQGNSA. Trimming stripped 6 bases from V and 1 base from J, with 7 bases between. This CDR3 has 14 amino acids. CDR3 nucleotide sequence: TGTGCCAGCAGGGAGGGATCTGGGGCCAACGTCCTGACTTTC. This sequence encodes CASREGSGANVLTF. The variable domain in full, completed from reference TRBV7-2 and TRBJ2-6, reads GAGVSQSPSNKVTEKGKDVELRCDPISGHTALYWYRQSLGQGLEFLIYFQGNSAPDKSGLPSDRFSAERTGGSVSTLTIQRTQQEDSAVYLCASREGSGANVLTFGAGSRLTVL.

The chain joins TRBV2 to TRBJ2-3, with 11 bases lining up with TRBD1. J lost 3 bases, V lost 8 bases, and 4 bases had no gene match. Germline-derived CDR1 and CDR2 are SNHLY and FYNNEI. The CDR3 length is 14 residues. The CDR3, as DNA: TGTGCCAGCCCCGGGACAGGGGGAACAGATACGCAGTATTTT. As protein: CASPGTGGTDTQYF. Full variable domain (missing parts from reference TRBV2 and TRBJ2-3): EPEVTQTPSHQVTQMGQEVILRCVPISNHLYFYWYRQILGQKVEFLVSFYNNEISEKSEIFDDQFSVERPDGSNFTLKIRSTKLEDSAMYFCASPGTGGTDTQYFGPGTRLTVL.

CDR3 in amino acids: CASSLASLRGGIDSPLHF. The CDR3 DNA follows: TGTGCCAGCAGCTTAGCGTCACTTAGGGGAGGTATAGATTCACCCCTCCACTTT. The chain carries TRBV7-8 and TRBJ1-6; a possible D gene is TRBD1 (5 bases). Per germline, CDR1 SGHVS and CDR2 FQNEAQ. The CDR3 extends over 18 amino acids. V lost 0 bases to trimming and J lost 8 bases, with 20 bases between them.

This clone was counted only a few times. Written as DNA, the CDR3 is TGTGCCATCGAGGGGGTAGGTCGGGGTCACACTGAAGCTTTCTTT. The encoded protein is CAIEGVGRGHTEAFF. The chain recombines TRBV5-4 with TRBJ1-1; a possible D gene is TRBD1 (6 bases). The V end lost 9 bases, the J end lost 3 bases, and 21 bases lay between the germline ends. Germline V gives CDR1 SGHNT, CDR2 YYREEE (reference sequence). There are 15 residues in the CDR3.

This chain joins TRBV30 and TRBJ1-1, with TRBD1 matching 8 bases. The trim removed 4 bases at V and 4 bases at J, leaving 5 bases unmatched. This CDR3 is built from 13 residues. From germline, CDR1 is GTSNPN and CDR2 SVGIG (reference sequence). The CDR3 loop reads CAWTRTGRTEAFF. The CDR3 DNA follows: TGTGCCTGGACTAGGACAGGGCGCACTGAAGCTTTCTTT.

The CDR3 DNA reads TGTGCCAGCAGCTTAGGGGGACTAGCGGGGGAAAACATTCAGTACTTC. This encodes CASSLGGLAGENIQYF. The V and J genes are TRBV7-8 and TRBJ2-4; 14 bases align to TRBD2. The CDR3 contains 16 residues. Germline V gene lookup returns CDR1 SGHVS and CDR2 FQNEAQ. Trimming cost V 1 base and J 5 bases; bases outside gene matches: 1.

The chain carries TRBV10-3 and TRBJ2-3; 8 positions agree with TRBD1. CDR1 is ENHRY and CDR2 is SYGVKD in the germline V gene. The CDR3 is made up of 14 amino acids. The J segment lost 4 bases and the V segment lost 6 bases, leaving 6 bases of the junction unmatched. DNA of the CDR3: TGTGCCATCAGCGCCACAGGGGGATCAGATACGCAGTATTTT. Protein: CAISATGGSDTQYF.

The J gene is TRBJ2-2, the V gene TRBV7-8; 13 nucleotides match TRBD2. The CDR3 is made up of 17 amino acids. The V and J ends lost 1 base and 6 bases, in that order; junction bases with no gene match: 5. Germline loops: CDR1 SGHVS, CDR2 FQNEAQ. In DNA, the CDR3 is TGTGCCAGCAGCTTAGTTACTAGCGGGGGGGGCTCCGGGGAGCTGTTTTTT. Amino acid sequence: CASSLVTSGGGSGELFF.

A single count supports this clone. This chain joins TRBV9 and TRBJ1-3, with a weak D call TRBD1 (6 bases). CDR1 is SGDLS and CDR2 is YYNGEE in the germline V gene. The CDR3 consists of 16 residues. Trimming shortened V by 0 bases and J by 6 bases, and 16 bases separated the two germline ends. CDR3 sequence: CASSVVLWGPENTIYF. CDR3 coding DNA: TGTGCCAGCAGCGTAGTGCTTTGGGGGCCGGAAAACACCATATATTTT.

The rearrangement uses TRBV5-1 and TRBJ2-3; D is ambiguous. V lost 4 bases to trimming and J lost 2 bases, with 11 bases between them. The CDR3 sequence is 14 residues long. Looked up from germline, CDR1 is SGHRS and CDR2 is YFSETQ. The CDR3 DNA follows: TGCGCCAGCAGCCGCGAAAGAACCACAGATACGCAGTATTTT. It yields the protein CASSRERTTDTQYF.

This chain uses TRBV7-9 with TRBJ2-6, with D possibly TRBD1 on 6 matching bases. V was cut by 11 bases and J by 2 bases, with 13 bases left in between. This CDR3 is built from 14 residues. In germline, CDR1 is SEHNR, CDR2 FQNEAQ (reference sequence). The CDR3, as DNA: TGTGCCGGGACAAGAGAGACTGGGGCCAACGTCCTGACTTTC. It translates to CAGTRETGANVLTF.

V usage is TRBV7-2 and J usage is TRBJ1-3, with TRBD1 matching 9 bases. The CDR3 loop spans 16 amino acids. The germline gives CDR1 SGHTA, CDR2 FQGNSA. The J segment lost 1 base and the V segment lost 4 bases, leaving 5 bases of the junction unmatched. CDR3 region: CASSSPQGASGNTIYF. CDR3 bases: TGTGCCAGCAGCTCTCCACAGGGGGCGTCTGGAAACACCATATATTTT.

V gene TRBV7-2 combines with J gene TRBJ1-4, with D unresolved. The germline V gene has CDR1 SGHTA and CDR2 FQGNSA. Trimming took off 5 bases at V and 3 bases at J, with 13 bases between the two ends. The length of the CDR3 is 15 residues. The CDR3 protein is CASSTRPRANEKLFF. In DNA, the CDR3 is TGTGCCAGCAGCACGCGCCCGAGGGCTAATGAAAAACTGTTTTTT.

The chain employs TRBV19 and TRBJ1-4; D unclear. The V and J ends lost 8 bases and 5 bases respectively, with 15 bases between them. CDR1 and CDR2 from the germline V gene are LNHDA and SQIVND (reference sequence). The length of the CDR3 is 14 residues. This chain's CDR3 is CASSRSSSNEKLFF. CDR3 bases: TGTGCCAGTTCGCGGAGCTCCTCCAATGAAAAACTGTTTTTT.

The rearrangement links TRBV16 to TRBJ2-3; 11 bases line up with TRBD1. The CDR3 has 14 residues. V was clipped by 2 bases and J by 6 bases; unmatched bases: 1. From germline, CDR1 is KGHSY and CDR2 FQNENV. The CDR3 nucleotides read TGTGCCAGCAGCCAAGGGGACAGGGGGGATACGCAGTATTTT. This sequence encodes CASSQGDRGDTQYF.

The chain couples TRBV13 to TRBJ1-2; a possible D gene is TRBD1 (6 bases). Between the trimmed V and J ends, which lost 5 bases and 6 bases, there was a span of 13 bases. The CDR3 runs to 13 residues. Germline assignment: CDR1 PRHDT and CDR2 FYEKMQ (reference sequence). The CDR3 region has the DNA TGTGCCAGCAGCCGGACAGAAGCCAATGGCTACACCTTC. It specifies CASSRTEANGYTF.

The chain combines TRBV9 with TRBJ1-2, with a possible D match to TRBD1 (6 bases). V was trimmed by 4 bases and J by 4 bases, leaving 17 bases between them. Germline values: CDR1 SGDLS, CDR2 YYNGEE. This CDR3 has 15 amino acids. This CDR3 is CASSPSGGAPYGYTF. CDR3 DNA: TGTGCCAGCAGCCCCAGTGGGGGGGCCCCCTATGGCTACACCTTC.

This chain uses TRBV9 with TRBJ2-3; 10 bases are shared with TRBD2. The CDR3 covers 16 residues. V shed 0 bases and J 6 bases; nucleotides not matched to a gene: 7. The germline V gene encodes CDR1 SGDLS and CDR2 YYNGEE. CDR3 amino acids: CASSVGGSGGMDTQYF. CDR3 coding DNA: TGTGCCAGCAGCGTAGGAGGTAGCGGGGGGATGGATACGCAGTATTTT. The whole variable domain, remainder taken from reference TRBV9 and TRBJ2-3, is DSGVTQTPKHLITATGQRVTLRCSPRSGDLSVYWYQQSLDQGLQFLIQYYNGEERAKGNILERFSAQQFPDLHSELNLSSLELGDSALYFCASSVGGSGGMDTQYFGPGTRLTVL.

This clone occurred a few times. V is TRBV19 and J is TRBJ1-5; unclear D gene. The CDR3 is made up of 14 amino acids. In germline, CDR1 is LNHDA, CDR2 SQIVND (reference sequence). V dropped 3 bases and J dropped 3 bases, with 9 bases sitting between them. The CDR3: CASSILADNQPQHF. DNA of the CDR3: TGTGCCAGTAGTATTCTAGCGGACAATCAGCCCCAGCATTTT.

V usage is TRBV9 and J usage is TRBJ2-7, with TRBD2 identical over 11 bases. The V segment lost 4 bases and the J segment 4 bases; nucleotides outside the gene matches: 4. Germline V gene sequence: CDR1 SGDLS, CDR2 YYNGEE. This CDR3 region has 14 residues. This CDR3 reads CASSTLAGGYEQYF. The CDR3, as DNA: TGTGCCAGCAGCACCCTAGCGGGGGGTTACGAGCAGTACTTC.